Included here is one T cell receptor (beta chain) sequence, with context. Its antigen is not known. The protocol was immunoSEQ multiplex PCR, while the TCRdb copy is restricted to in-frame clones and leaves out a portion. The sample lists around 99,000 clones, about 85% occurring once. Germline values: CDR1 LNHNV, CDR2 YYDKDF (reference sequence). V lost 5 bases, J lost 4 bases, and 20 bases lay in between. The length of the CDR3 is 16 residues. The sample comes from a study of T cell responses to AZD1222 COVID-19 vaccine. Study findings and constraints: A mostly white British donor set with more females was recruited, and clonal diversity was possibly underestimated.

The sample was peripheral blood, taken on day 0 of AZD1222 vaccination. The chain links TRBV15 to TRBJ1-1; possible D gene TRBD1, 5 bases. This receptor was obtained from an adult in good health. CDR3 sequence (DNA): TGTGCCACCAGCTCCCGGGTTGTTTATAGGGGCACTGAAGCTTTCTTT. This encodes CATSSRVVYRGTEAFF.